This T cell receptor (beta chain) was documented in a study of T cell repertoires in cytomegalovirus infection. TCRdb redid the calling of the reads with MiXCR, one entry per CDR3 protein. Altogether 800,000 to 950,000 distinct CDR3 sequences are present, 30% to 35% being singletons, with the ten largest covering around 12%. Comments on this clonotype: The antigen is unknown.

V shed 0 bases and J shed 0 bases, with 17 bases lying between them. The CDR3 length is 18 residues. Per the germline V gene, CDR1 is ENHRY and CDR2 is SYGVKD. The starting material was cultured CD8+ T cells from PBMCs, obtained from culture after CMV antigen stimulation. The chain joins TRBV10-3 to TRBJ1-2, with D unclear. The source of this sequence is a human donor in good health (CMV status not recorded). Some clones in this sample may be carry-over from other donors' samples. DNA of the CDR3: TGTGCCATCAGTGAGTCGAGGCTGTCAGAAGTCTCTAACTATGGCTACACCTTC. Amino acid sequence: CAISESRLSEVSNYGYTF.